This TCR beta chain appears in the sequencing data of a study of cytomegalovirus exposure and HLA in healthy donors. Across the study: Earlier, 100 million to 130 million unique TCR beta sequences were recovered from about 200 million T cells by an analysis. Counted in an early data release were 65 million to 100 million unique TCRs from HLA-typed donors.

Findings of the study overall: TCR beta chains numbering more than 150 were designated cytomegalovirus-associated.

Germline-derived CDR1 and CDR2 are SGHVS and FQNEAQ. The CDR3 totals 14 residues. Between the trimmed V and J ends, which lost 5 bases and 9 bases, there was a span of 17 bases. It was with 60 Vbeta and 13 Jbeta primers that the PCR ran. Data came from immunoSEQ multiplex PCR; TCRdb stores just in-frame clones and leaves some out. The top ten clones hold roughly 5.5% of a sample with roughly 130,000 clones, around three quarters of them seen once. To note about this clone: What it binds is unknown.

The rearrangement uses TRBV7-8 and TRBJ2-1; the D is unclear. What was sequenced was PBMCs. The sequence was obtained from a man aged 30-40 years in good health and CMV-seronegative. CDR3: CASSPTVPQAEQFF. The CDR3 DNA follows: TGTGCCAGCAGCCCCACGGTACCCCAAGCTGAGCAGTTCTTC.